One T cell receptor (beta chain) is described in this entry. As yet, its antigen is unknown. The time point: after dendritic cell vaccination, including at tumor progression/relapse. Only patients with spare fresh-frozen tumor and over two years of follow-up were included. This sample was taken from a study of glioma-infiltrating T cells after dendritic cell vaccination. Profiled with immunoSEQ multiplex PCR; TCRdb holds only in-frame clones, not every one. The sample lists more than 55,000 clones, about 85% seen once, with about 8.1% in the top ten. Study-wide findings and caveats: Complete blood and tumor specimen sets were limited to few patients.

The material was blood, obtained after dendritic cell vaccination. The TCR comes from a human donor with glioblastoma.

The CDR3 region is CASSQDRVNTEAFF. CDR3 nucleotide sequence: TGTGCCAGTAGCCAGGACAGGGTCAACACTGAAGCTTTCTTT. The chain uses TRBV19 and TRBJ1-1, with 8 positions matching TRBD1. Germline V gives CDR1 LNHDA, CDR2 SQIVND (reference sequence). The CDR3 contains 14 residues. J was trimmed by 2 bases and V by 6 bases; bases with no gene match: 5.